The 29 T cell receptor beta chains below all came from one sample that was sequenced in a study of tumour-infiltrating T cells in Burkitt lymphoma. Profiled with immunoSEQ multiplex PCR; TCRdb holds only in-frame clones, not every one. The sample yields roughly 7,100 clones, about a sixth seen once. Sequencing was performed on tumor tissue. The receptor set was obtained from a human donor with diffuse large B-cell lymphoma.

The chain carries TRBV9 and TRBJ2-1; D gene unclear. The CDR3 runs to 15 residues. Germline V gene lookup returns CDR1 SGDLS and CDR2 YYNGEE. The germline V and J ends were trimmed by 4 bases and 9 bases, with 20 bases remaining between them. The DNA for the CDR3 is TGTGCCAGCAGCATAACCGGGTCTGGAAAGCTTGAGCAGTTCTTC. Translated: CASSITGSGKLEQFF.

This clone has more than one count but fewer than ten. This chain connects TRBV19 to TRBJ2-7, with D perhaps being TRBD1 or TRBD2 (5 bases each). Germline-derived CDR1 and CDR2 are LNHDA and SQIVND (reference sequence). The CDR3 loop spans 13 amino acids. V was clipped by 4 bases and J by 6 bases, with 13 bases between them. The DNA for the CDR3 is TGTGCCAGTAGTAGCCACAGTGGGGGCGAGCAGTACTTC. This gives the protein CASSSHSGGEQYF.

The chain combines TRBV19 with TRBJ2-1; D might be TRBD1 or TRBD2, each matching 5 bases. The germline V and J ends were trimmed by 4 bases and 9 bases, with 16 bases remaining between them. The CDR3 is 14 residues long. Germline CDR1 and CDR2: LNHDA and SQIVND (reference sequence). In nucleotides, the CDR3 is TGTGCCAGTAGTAAATGGGGATCCGGGACTGAGCAGTTCTTC. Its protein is CASSKWGSGTEQFF.

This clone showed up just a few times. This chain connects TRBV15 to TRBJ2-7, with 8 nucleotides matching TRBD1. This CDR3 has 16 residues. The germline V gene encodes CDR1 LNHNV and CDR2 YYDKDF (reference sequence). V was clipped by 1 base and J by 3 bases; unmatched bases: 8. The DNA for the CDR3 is TGTGCCACCAGCAGAGTAGGACAGGGCCCCTTCTACGAGCAGTACTTC. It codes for CATSRVGQGPFYEQYF.

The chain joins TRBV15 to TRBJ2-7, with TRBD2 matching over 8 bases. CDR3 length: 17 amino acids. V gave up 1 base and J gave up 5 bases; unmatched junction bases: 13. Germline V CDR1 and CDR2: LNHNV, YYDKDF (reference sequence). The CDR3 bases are TGTGCCACCAGCAGAGGCCCTGAGCCGGGAGGGTTCCACGAGCAGTACTTC. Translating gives CATSRGPEPGGFHEQYF.

CDR3 sequence (DNA): TGTGCCAGCAGCTTAGAAGGGGGACATGGCTACACCTTC. As protein: CASSLEGGHGYTF. J is TRBJ1-2 and V is TRBV7-9; D might be TRBD1 (6 bases). CDR1 and CDR2 (germline): SEHNR, FQNEAQ (reference sequence). The germline V and J ends were trimmed by 1 base and 6 bases, with 9 bases remaining between them. This CDR3 spans 13 amino acids.

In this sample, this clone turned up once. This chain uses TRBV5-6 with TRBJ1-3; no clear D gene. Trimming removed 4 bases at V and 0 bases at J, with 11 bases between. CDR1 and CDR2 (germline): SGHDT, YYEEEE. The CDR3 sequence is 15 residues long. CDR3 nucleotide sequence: TGTGCCAGCAGCCAAGGACGGTTCTCTGGAAACACCATATATTTT. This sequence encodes CASSQGRFSGNTIYF. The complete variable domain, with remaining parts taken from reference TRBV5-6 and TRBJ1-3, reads DAGVTQSPTHLIKTRGQQVTLRCSPKSGHDTVSWYQQALGQGPQFIFQYYEEEERQRGNFPDRFSGHQFPNYSSELNVNALLLGDSALYLCASSQGRFSGNTIYFGEGSWLTVV.

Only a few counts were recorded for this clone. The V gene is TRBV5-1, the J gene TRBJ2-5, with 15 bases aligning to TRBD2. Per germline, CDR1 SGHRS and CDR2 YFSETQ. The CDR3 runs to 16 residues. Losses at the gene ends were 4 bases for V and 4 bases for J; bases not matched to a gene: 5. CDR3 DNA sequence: TGCGCCAGCAGCCGTGGACTAGCGGGAGGGGGAGAGACCCAGTACTTC. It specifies CASSRGLAGGGETQYF.

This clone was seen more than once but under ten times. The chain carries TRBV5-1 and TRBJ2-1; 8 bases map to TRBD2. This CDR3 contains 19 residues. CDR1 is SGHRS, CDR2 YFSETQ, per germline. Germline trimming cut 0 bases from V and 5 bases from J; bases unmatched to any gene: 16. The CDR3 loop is CASSLALQLVAGNNNEQFF. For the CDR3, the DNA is TGCGCCAGCAGCTTGGCTCTCCAACTTGTAGCGGGGAACAACAATGAGCAGTTCTTC.

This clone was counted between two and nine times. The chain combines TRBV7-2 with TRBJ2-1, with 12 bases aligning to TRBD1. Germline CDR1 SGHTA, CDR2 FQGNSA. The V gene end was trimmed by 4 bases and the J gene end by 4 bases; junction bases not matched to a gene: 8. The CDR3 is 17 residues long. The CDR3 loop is CASSSPGQGAVYNEQFF. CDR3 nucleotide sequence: TGTGCCAGCAGCTCCCCGGGACAGGGGGCCGTTTACAATGAGCAGTTCTTC.

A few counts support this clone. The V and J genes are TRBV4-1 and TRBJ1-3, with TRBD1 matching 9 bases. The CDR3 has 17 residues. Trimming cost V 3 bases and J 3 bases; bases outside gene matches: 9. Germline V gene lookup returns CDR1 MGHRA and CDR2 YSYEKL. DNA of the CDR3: TGCGCCAGCAGCCACCTAGGACAGGGGAGCTTTGGAAACACCATATATTTT. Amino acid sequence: CASSHLGQGSFGNTIYF.

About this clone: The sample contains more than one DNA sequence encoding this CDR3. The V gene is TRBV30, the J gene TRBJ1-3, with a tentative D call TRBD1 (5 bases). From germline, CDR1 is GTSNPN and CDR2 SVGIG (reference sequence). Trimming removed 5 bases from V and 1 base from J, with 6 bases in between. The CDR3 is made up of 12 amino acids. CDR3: CAWDSSGNTIYF. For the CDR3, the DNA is TGTGCCTGGGACAGTTCTGGAAACACCATATATTTT.

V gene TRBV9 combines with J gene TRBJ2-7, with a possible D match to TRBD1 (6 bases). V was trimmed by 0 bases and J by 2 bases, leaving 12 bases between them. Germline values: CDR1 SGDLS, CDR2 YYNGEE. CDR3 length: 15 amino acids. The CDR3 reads CASSVGAGETYEQYF. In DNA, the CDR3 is TGTGCCAGCAGCGTAGGCGCAGGGGAAACCTACGAGCAGTACTTC. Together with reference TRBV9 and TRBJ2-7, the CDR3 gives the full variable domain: DSGVTQTPKHLITATGQRVTLRCSPRSGDLSVYWYQQSLDQGLQFLIQYYNGEERAKGNILERFSAQQFPDLHSELNLSSLELGDSALYFCASSVGAGETYEQYFGPGTRLTVT.

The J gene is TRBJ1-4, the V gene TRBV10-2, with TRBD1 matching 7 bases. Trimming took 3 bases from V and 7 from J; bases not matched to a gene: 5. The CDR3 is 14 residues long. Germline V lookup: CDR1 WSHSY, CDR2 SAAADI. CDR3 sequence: CASSEGGRVEKLFF. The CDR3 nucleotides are TGCGCCAGCAGTGAAGGGGGCAGGGTTGAAAAACTGTTTTTT.

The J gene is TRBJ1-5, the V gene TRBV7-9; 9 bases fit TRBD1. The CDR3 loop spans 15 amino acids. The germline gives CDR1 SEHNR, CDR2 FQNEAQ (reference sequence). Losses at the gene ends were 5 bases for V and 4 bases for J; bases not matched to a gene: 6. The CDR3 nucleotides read TGTGCCAGCAGCCCGACAGGGGGAAGTAATCAGCCCCAGCATTTT. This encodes CASSPTGGSNQPQHF.

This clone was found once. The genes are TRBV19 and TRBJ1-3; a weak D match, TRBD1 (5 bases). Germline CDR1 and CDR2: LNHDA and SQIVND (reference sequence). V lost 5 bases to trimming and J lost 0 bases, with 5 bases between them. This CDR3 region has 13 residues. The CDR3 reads CASSDSSGNTIYF. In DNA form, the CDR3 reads TGTGCCAGTAGTGACAGCTCTGGAAACACCATATATTTT. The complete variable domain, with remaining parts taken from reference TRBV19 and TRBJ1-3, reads DGGITQSPKYLFRKEGQNVTLSCEQNLNHDAMYWYRQDPGQGLRLIYYSQIVNDFQKGDIAEGYSVSREKKESFPLTVTSAQKNPTAFYLCASSDSSGNTIYFGEGSWLTVV.

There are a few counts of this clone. CDR3 sequence reads: CASSPPNWGDEQFF. CDR3 DNA sequence: TGTGCCAGCTCACCACCGAATTGGGGGGATGAGCAGTTCTTC. The chain couples TRBV18 to TRBJ2-1; possible D gene TRBD2, 6 bases. V was clipped by 0 bases and J by 8 bases, with 11 bases between them. The CDR3 length is 14 residues. Germline CDR1 reads KGHSH; CDR2 reads LQKENI.

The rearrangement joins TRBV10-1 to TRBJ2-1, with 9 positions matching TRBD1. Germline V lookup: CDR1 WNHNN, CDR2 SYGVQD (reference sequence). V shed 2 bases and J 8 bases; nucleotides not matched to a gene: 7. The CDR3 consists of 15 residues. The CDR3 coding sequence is TGCGCCAGCAGTGAGGTCGGGACAGGGCCGGATGAGCAGTTCTTC. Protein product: CASSEVGTGPDEQFF.

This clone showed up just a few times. CDR3 residues: CASSIAAGFPYEQYF. The CDR3 DNA is TGTGCCAGTAGTATAGCAGCGGGATTCCCCTACGAGCAGTACTTC. V usage is TRBV19 and J usage is TRBJ2-7; 7 bases match TRBD2. Germline V gives CDR1 LNHDA, CDR2 SQIVND (reference sequence). With V trimmed by 1 base and J by 2 bases, 5 bases remained unmatched. This CDR3 has 15 residues.

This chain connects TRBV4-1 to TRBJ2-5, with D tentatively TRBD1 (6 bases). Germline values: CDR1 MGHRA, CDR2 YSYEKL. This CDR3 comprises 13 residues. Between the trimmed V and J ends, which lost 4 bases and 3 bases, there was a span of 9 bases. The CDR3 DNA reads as TGCGCCAGCAGCCTACAGGGAAAAGAGACCCAGTACTTC. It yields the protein CASSLQGKETQYF.

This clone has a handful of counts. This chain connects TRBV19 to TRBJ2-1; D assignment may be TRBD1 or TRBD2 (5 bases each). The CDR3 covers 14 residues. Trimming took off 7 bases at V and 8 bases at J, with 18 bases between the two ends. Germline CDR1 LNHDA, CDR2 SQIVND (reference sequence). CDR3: CASKWTARGDEQFF. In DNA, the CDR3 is TGTGCCAGTAAGTGGACTGCCCGGGGCGATGAGCAGTTCTTC. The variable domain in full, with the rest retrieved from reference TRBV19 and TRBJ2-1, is DGGITQSPKYLFRKEGQNVTLSCEQNLNHDAMYWYRQDPGQGLRLIYYSQIVNDFQKGDIAEGYSVSREKKESFPLTVTSAQKNPTAFYLCASKWTARGDEQFFGPGTRLTVL.

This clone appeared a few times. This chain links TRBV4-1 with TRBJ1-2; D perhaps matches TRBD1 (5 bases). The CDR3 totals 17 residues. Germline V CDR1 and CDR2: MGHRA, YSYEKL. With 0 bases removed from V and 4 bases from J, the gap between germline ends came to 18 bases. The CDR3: CASSQDHGGPSPYGYTF. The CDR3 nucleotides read TGCGCCAGCAGCCAAGATCACGGGGGACCGTCCCCCTATGGCTACACCTTC.

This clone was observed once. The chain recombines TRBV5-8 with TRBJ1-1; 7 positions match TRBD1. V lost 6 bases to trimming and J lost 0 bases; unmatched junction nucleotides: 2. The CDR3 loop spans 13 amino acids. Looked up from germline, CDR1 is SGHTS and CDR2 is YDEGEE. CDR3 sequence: CASMGQLNTEAFF. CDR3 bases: TGTGCCAGCATGGGACAGTTGAACACTGAAGCTTTCTTT.

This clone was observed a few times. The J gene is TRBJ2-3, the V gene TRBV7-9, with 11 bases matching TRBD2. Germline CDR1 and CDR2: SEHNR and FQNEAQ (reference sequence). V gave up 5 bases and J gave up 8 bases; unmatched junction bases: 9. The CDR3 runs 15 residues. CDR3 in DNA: TGTGCCAGCAGCCCCGGGACTAGCGGCCTTGGTACGCAGTATTTT. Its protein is CASSPGTSGLGTQYF.

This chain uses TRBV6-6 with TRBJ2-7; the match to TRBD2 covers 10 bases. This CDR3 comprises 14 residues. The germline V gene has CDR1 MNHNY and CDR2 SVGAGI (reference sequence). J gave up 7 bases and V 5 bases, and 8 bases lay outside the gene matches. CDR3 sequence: CASSSGREGREQYF. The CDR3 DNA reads TGTGCCAGCAGTAGCGGGAGGGAAGGGAGGGAGCAGTACTTC.

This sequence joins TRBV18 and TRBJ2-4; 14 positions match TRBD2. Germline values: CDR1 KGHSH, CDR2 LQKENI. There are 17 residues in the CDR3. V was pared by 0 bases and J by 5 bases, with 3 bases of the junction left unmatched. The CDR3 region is CASSPPGLAGGENIQYF. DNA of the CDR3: TGTGCCAGCTCACCACCAGGACTAGCGGGAGGTGAAAACATTCAGTACTTC. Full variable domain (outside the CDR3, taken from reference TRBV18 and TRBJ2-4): NAGVMQNPRHLVRRRGQEARLRCSPMKGHSHVYWYRQLPEEGLKFMVYLQKENIIDESGMPKERFSAEFPKEGPSILRIQQVVRGDSAAYFCASSPPGLAGGENIQYFGAGTRLSVL.

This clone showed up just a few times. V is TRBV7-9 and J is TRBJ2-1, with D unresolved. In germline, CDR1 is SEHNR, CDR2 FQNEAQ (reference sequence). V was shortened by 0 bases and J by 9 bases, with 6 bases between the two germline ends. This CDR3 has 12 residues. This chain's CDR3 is CASSLAYGEQFF. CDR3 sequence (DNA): TGTGCCAGCAGCTTAGCGTACGGTGAGCAGTTCTTC.

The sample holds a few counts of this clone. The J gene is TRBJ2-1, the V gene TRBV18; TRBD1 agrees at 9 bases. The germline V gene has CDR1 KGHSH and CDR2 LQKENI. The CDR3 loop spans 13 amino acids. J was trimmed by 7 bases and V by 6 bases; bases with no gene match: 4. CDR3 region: CASSIQGANEQFF. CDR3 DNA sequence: TGTGCCAGCTCGATACAGGGGGCAAATGAGCAGTTCTTC.

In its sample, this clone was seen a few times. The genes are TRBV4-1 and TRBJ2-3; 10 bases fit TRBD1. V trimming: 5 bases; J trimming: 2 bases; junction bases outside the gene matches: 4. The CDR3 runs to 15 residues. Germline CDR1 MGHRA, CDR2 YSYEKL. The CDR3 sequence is CASSYGTGVTDTQYF. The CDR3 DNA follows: TGCGCCAGCAGCTACGGGACAGGGGTCACAGATACGCAGTATTTT.